This T cell receptor (beta chain) was identified in a study of preoperative IRX-2 immunotherapy in early breast cancer. Regarding treatment: preoperative locoregional IRX-2 cytokine immunotherapy. The assay was immunoSEQ multiplex PCR, and TCRdb's table has in-frame clones only and misses some. The profile covers around 35,000 clones, with roughly 96% appearing a single time and under 8% taken by the ten largest. CDR1 and CDR2 from the germline V gene are SGHVS and FQNEAQ. The CDR3 loop spans 16 amino acids. V lost 5 bases to trimming and J lost 2 bases; unmatched junction nucleotides: 6. Sample collection was performed from a patient treated with IRX-2 immunotherapy. The rearrangement links TRBV7-8 to TRBJ2-1, with 10 bases identical to TRBD2. The TCR was taken from a human donor with breast cancer. DNA of the CDR3: TGTGCCAGCAGCACCGCCGGACTAGCGGCCTACAATGAGCAGTTCTTC. Its translation is CASSTAGLAAYNEQFF.